Presented here are 23 T cell receptor beta chains from one specimen sequenced in a study of identical twins. MiXCR was run by TCRdb on the 5' RACE reads, yielding one entry per CDR3 protein. This table holds roughly 1.6 million distinct CDR3 sequences, about 32% found once. Specimen: cord blood. These receptors were taken from a newborn girl in good health.

This clonotype was observed a handful of times. The chain joins TRBV5-6 to TRBJ2-7; the D is unclear. CDR1 is SGHDT and CDR2 is YYEEEE in the germline V gene. This CDR3 is built from 15 residues. V was clipped by 1 base and J by 1 base, with 12 bases between them. CDR3 bases: TGTGCCAGCAGCTTGTTGCCGGACGGATCCTACGAGCAGTACTTC. Protein product: CASSLLPDGSYEQYF.

This clonotype was picked up one time. Its ends do not fully match the called genes, so a read error is possible. The V call is TRBV10-3, the J call TRBJ1-3, with 7 positions matching TRBD1. The CDR3 length is 16 residues. Per germline, CDR1 ENHRY and CDR2 SYGVKD. CDR3 in amino acids: CAISDRQGSVTDTVYF. DNA for the CDR3: TGTGCCATCAGTGACCGACAGGGCTCCGTTACCGACACCGTATATTTT.

The gene calls are TRBV20-1 and TRBJ2-5; D is unclear. The CDR3 runs 13 residues. The germline gives CDR1 DFQATT, CDR2 SNEGSKA (reference sequence). Trimming shortened V by 3 bases and J by 1 base, and 9 bases separated the two germline ends. The CDR3 protein is CSARVGTQETQYF. CDR3 nucleotides: TGCAGTGCTAGGGTGGGAACCCAAGAGACCCAGTACTTC.

This clonotype was picked up a small number of times. This chain connects TRBV6-6 to TRBJ2-7, with 8 bases fitting TRBD2. This CDR3 region has 16 residues. After removal of 6 bases from V and 0 bases from J, the junction contained 10 bases not matched to a gene. Germline-derived CDR1 and CDR2 are MNHNY and SVGAGI (reference sequence). CDR3 nucleotides: TGTGCCAGCAGCCCCCCCGCGACTAGCGCCTCCTACGAGCAGTACTTC. It is translated as CASSPPATSASYEQYF.

This clonotype was observed many times. The chain couples TRBV20-1 to TRBJ1-2, with D uncertain. Germline assignment: CDR1 DFQATT and CDR2 SNEGSKA (reference sequence). V lost 5 bases, J lost 8 bases, and 9 bases lay in between. The CDR3 is 10 amino acids. The CDR3 bases are TGCAGTGCTCCGAGAGGGGGCTACACCTTC. Amino acid sequence: CSAPRGGYTF.

This clonotype was observed a handful of times. The rearrangement uses TRBV6-5 and TRBJ1-1; D not resolved. The V end lost 8 bases, the J end lost 1 base, and 11 bases lay between the germline ends. The CDR3 consists of 13 residues. From germline, CDR1 is MNHEY and CDR2 SVGAGI. The CDR3 loop reads CASREGTNTEAFF. CDR3 nucleotide sequence: TGTGCCAGCCGAGAGGGCACGAACACTGAAGCTTTCTTT.

The genes are TRBV20-1 and TRBJ2-7; 13 nucleotides align to TRBD2. The length of the CDR3 is 17 residues. The germline gives CDR1 DFQATT, CDR2 SNEGSKA (reference sequence). V shed 3 bases, J shed 4 bases, and the junction held 12 bases outside the gene matches. The CDR3 bases are TGCAGTGCTAGCGATCCCCTGACTAGCGGGGGGCATTACGAGCAGTACTTC. Translating it yields CSASDPLTSGGHYEQYF.

Turning to this clonotype: One end of the junction is discordant with germline, which a read error may explain. The rearrangement uses TRBV7-9 and TRBJ2-3; D not resolved. CDR1 and CDR2 (germline): SEHNR, FQNEAQ (reference sequence). CDR3 size: 17 residues. The CDR3 DNA reads as TGTGCCGGCAGCTCAATACGATCGGAGTTTAGCACAGATACGCAGTATTTT. It translates to CAGSSIRSEFSTDTQYF.

The sample holds a few counts of this clonotype. The genes are TRBV4-1 and TRBJ1-2; D gene uncertain. Trimming shortened V by 7 bases and J by 3 bases, and 21 bases separated the two germline ends. The CDR3 loop spans 16 amino acids. Germline CDR1 and CDR2: MGHRA and YSYEKL. The CDR3 loop reads CASISRTRAAYYGYTF. The CDR3 coding sequence is TGCGCCAGCATATCCCGGACGAGGGCCGCTTACTATGGCTACACCTTC.

The rearrangement uses TRBV30 and TRBJ2-7; D remains ambiguous. Germline CDR1 GTSNPN, CDR2 SVGIG (reference sequence). The CDR3 spans 12 residues. The V end was cut by 2 bases, the J end by 4 bases, with 9 bases between. The CDR3 spells CAWSQVVYEQYF. The DNA for the CDR3 is TGTGCCTGGAGTCAGGTTGTGTACGAGCAGTACTTC. The full variable domain, with the rest looked up from reference TRBV30 and TRBJ2-7, is SQTIHQWPATLVQPVGSPLSLECTVEGTSNPNLYWYRQAAGRGLQLLFYSVGIGQISSEVPQNLSASRPQDRQFILSSKKLLLSDSGFYLCAWSQVVYEQYFGPGTRLTVT.

The genes are TRBV11-2 and TRBJ2-7; D is uncertain. CDR1 and CDR2 from the germline V gene are SGHAT and FQNNGV. Trimming stripped 2 bases from V and 3 bases from J, with 8 bases between. The CDR3 contains 13 residues. The CDR3 nucleotides are TGTGCCAGCAGCTTACAGACACTCTACGAGCAGTACTTC. Amino acids: CASSLQTLYEQYF.

This clonotype was picked up a small number of times. The chain carries TRBV11-2 and TRBJ1-1, with a weak D call TRBD1 (6 bases). This CDR3 comprises 14 residues. The germline V gene has CDR1 SGHAT and CDR2 FQNNGV. The germline V and J ends were trimmed by 6 bases and 1 base, with 12 bases remaining between them. The CDR3 reads CASRITRGNTEAFF. DNA for the CDR3: TGTGCCAGCAGAATTACCAGGGGGAACACTGAAGCTTTCTTT.

In this sample, this clonotype turned up once. An end of the junction does not agree with germline; a read error may underlie this. V and J are TRBV7-2 and TRBJ1-1; tentatively, D is TRBD1 (5 bases). The CDR3 extends over 16 amino acids. Germline V gives CDR1 SGHTA, CDR2 FQGNSA. In DNA, the CDR3 is TGTGTCAGCAGCCCTGGGTTCGTAGGGACGAACACTGAAGCTTTCTTT. Translation: CVSSPGFVGTNTEAFF.

The table lists this clonotype with a few counts. This chain links TRBV28 with TRBJ1-1, with D maybe TRBD1 (5 bases). The length of the CDR3 is 15 residues. Trimming shortened V by 3 bases and J by 1 base, and 12 bases separated the two germline ends. Germline V gives CDR1 MDHEN, CDR2 SYDVKM. CDR3 sequence (DNA): TGTGCCAGCAGTTTTATTGAGACAGCGAACACTGAAGCTTTCTTT. Translating gives CASSFIETANTEAFF.

The chain combines TRBV14 with TRBJ1-2; D is undetermined. CDR1 is SGHDN, CDR2 FVKESK, per germline. CDR3 length equals 13 residues. The V gene lost 2 bases and the J gene lost 7 bases, with 11 bases spanning the gap. The CDR3 nucleotides read TGTGCCAGCAGCCAAAGTAGACGGGTTGGCTACACCTTC. It is translated as CASSQSRRVGYTF.

The rearrangement joins TRBV11-2 to TRBJ1-6; TRBD1 is a possible D gene (5 bases). The V end was cut by 5 bases, the J end by 10 bases, with 18 bases between. Germline V gene sequence: CDR1 SGHAT, CDR2 FQNNGV. This CDR3 contains 15 residues. The CDR3 loop reads CASSKRGQGSSPLHF. CDR3 DNA: TGTGCCAGCAGCAAAAGAGGGCAGGGAAGCTCACCCCTCCACTTT.

This clonotype was seen a handful of times. The chain is built from TRBV11-1 and TRBJ2-1; TRBD2 agrees at 8 bases. The CDR3 length is 15 residues. The V and J ends lost 7 bases and 2 bases, in that order; junction bases with no gene match: 7. Per the germline V gene, CDR1 is SGHAT and CDR2 is FQDESV (reference sequence). For the CDR3, the DNA is TGTGCCAGCACCCGGGGGGGAGTTACCTACAATGAGCAGTTCTTC. Translation: CASTRGGVTYNEQFF.

Comment on this clonotype: The junction departs from the called germline gene at one end, perhaps through a read error. The gene calls are TRBV15 and TRBJ1-4, with D maybe TRBD1 (5 bases). Germline CDR1 reads LNHNV; CDR2 reads YYDKDF (reference sequence). There are 16 residues in the CDR3. In DNA, the CDR3 is TGTGCCGCCAGTGGAAAGGGGATAGGGAATAAGGAAAAACTGTTTTTT. Amino acid sequence: CAASGKGIGNKEKLFF.

In regard to this clonotype: The junction does not match germline at one end; this may be a read error. The chain recombines TRBV6-1 with TRBJ2-3, with 7 bases matching TRBD2. The CDR3 loop spans 13 amino acids. Germline V gene sequence: CDR1 MNHNS, CDR2 SASEGT. CDR3 loop: CASGGGSWDTRYF. In DNA form, the CDR3 reads TGTGCCAGCGGCGGCGGGAGCTGGGATACGCGGTATTTT.

On this clonotype itself: Since a much larger clone is just one base distant, this may be a read error. J is TRBJ2-3 and V is TRBV24-1; maybe TRBD2 (6 bases). The germline gives CDR1 KGHDR, CDR2 SFDVKD. The CDR3 loop spans 13 amino acids. Trimming took off 5 bases at V and 10 bases at J, with 15 bases between the two ends. For the CDR3, the DNA is TGTGCCACCAGTGCGGGAGCAAGTGGTGCGCAGTATTTT. Protein: CATSAGASGAQYF.

This clonotype was counted between two and nine times. The genes are TRBV25-1 and TRBJ1-1; unclear D gene. In germline, CDR1 is MGHDK, CDR2 SYGVNS. V lost 2 bases, J lost 4 bases, and 14 bases lay in between. The CDR3 runs 15 residues. The CDR3 nucleotides are TGTGCCAGCAGTGAACAGGAACCCCCTGTCACTGAAGCTTTCTTT. This encodes CASSEQEPPVTEAFF.

The V and J genes are TRBV3-1 and TRBJ2-7, with 13 bases that match TRBD2. The V segment lost 6 bases and the J segment 2 bases; nucleotides outside the gene matches: 7. The CDR3 has 16 residues. Germline V gene lookup returns CDR1 LGHDT and CDR2 YNNKEL (reference sequence). The DNA of the CDR3 is TGTGCCAGCAGGAGAACTAGCGGGGGGGCCGCCTACGAGCAGTACTTC. This gives the protein CASRRTSGGAAYEQYF.

In this sample, this clonotype turned up a few times. The V gene is TRBV12-3 or TRBV12-4, the J gene TRBJ2-1, with D unclear. Deletions cut 6 bases from V and 0 bases from J, with 15 bases between. The CDR3 extends over 16 amino acids. The CDR3 DNA reads TGTGCCAGCAGCCTTTCGAAGGGCCGCTCCTACAATGAGCAGTTCTTC. Protein sequence: CASSLSKGRSYNEQFF.